Sequencing of this T cell receptor (beta chain) was carried out in a study of blood T cell repertoires in COVID-19. Per the original methods: Estimated nucleated cell counts came from reference gene primer amplification. Some clones are missing from TCRdb's copy, which holds only in-frame ones; the method was immunoSEQ multiplex PCR. V, J and clone size are taken as reported in that table, and D and trimming were inferred from the DNA itself. The sample carries more than 70,000 clones, 80% to 90% recorded once. This CDR3 region has 15 residues. Germline CDR1 LNHDA, CDR2 SQIVND (reference sequence). V was clipped by 6 bases and J by 3 bases; unmatched bases: 10.

The chain joins TRBV19 to TRBJ1-2; 7 bases fit TRBD1. The clonotype comes from a man aged 45-65 years with active COVID-19. The sample was peripheral blood. The CDR3 sequence: CASRTDRVVDYGYTF. CDR3 bases: TGTGCCAGTAGAACCGACAGGGTTGTGGACTATGGCTACACCTTC.